The 28 T cell receptor beta chains reported below all come from one sample, sequenced in a study of T cell changes during pregnancy in multiple sclerosis. Only in-frame clones appear in the TCRdb table, and some are missing; sequencing was by immunoSEQ multiplex PCR. The table includes 50,000 to 75,000 clones, about 94% detected once. Specimen: CD8+ T cells from peripheral blood mononuclear cells, collected in the third trimester of pregnancy. Receptors were obtained from a female donor with multiple sclerosis, enrolled in a pregnancy study.

V usage is TRBV7-9 and J usage is TRBJ1-3, with D tentatively TRBD1 (6 bases). This CDR3 has 15 residues. Germline CDR1 SEHNR, CDR2 FQNEAQ (reference sequence). The germline V and J ends were trimmed by 6 bases and 7 bases, with 19 bases remaining between them. CDR3 in amino acids: CASSIVKGERNTIYF. The CDR3 region has the DNA TGTGCCAGCAGTATAGTCAAGGGGGAACGGAACACCATATATTTT.

This clone was seen just once. V gene TRBV7-3 combines with J gene TRBJ2-3, with 10 bases identical to TRBD2. CDR3 size: 13 residues. The ends lost 8 bases at V and 6 bases at J; junction bases unmatched: 5. From germline, CDR1 is SGHTA and CDR2 FQGTGA. The CDR3 coding sequence is TGTGCCAGCCGCCCTAGCGGGAGTGATACGCAGTATTTT. Encoded protein: CASRPSGSDTQYF.

As concerns this clone: A junction boundary mismatches the germline segment, possibly from a read error. Written as DNA, the CDR3 is TGTGCCAGCAGTATATCGGGACAGTTGAACACTGAAGCTTTCTTT. Its protein is CASSISGQLNTEAFF. The chain carries TRBV27 and TRBJ1-1; 7 bases fit TRBD1. The CDR3 loop spans 15 amino acids. Germline V gives CDR1 MNHEY, CDR2 SMNVEV (reference sequence).

About this clone: Other nucleotide sequences in the sample specify the same CDR3. DNA for the CDR3: TGCGCCAGCAGCTTGGTCGGGGGGAACACCATATATTTT. Encoded protein: CASSLVGGNTIYF. The chain links TRBV5-1 to TRBJ1-3, with D possibly TRBD1 on 5 matching bases. V was clipped by 0 bases and J by 7 bases, with 8 bases between them. Germline-derived CDR1 and CDR2 are SGHRS and YFSETQ. This CDR3 region has 13 residues.

This chain connects TRBV4-2 to TRBJ1-1, with D possibly TRBD1 on 5 matching bases. Trimming cost V 4 bases and J 1 base, with 16 bases left between them. The CDR3 is 16 residues long. From germline, CDR1 is LGHNA and CDR2 YNFKEQ. The DNA of the CDR3 is TGTGCCAGCAGCCCAGGCGAAGGACAACCGAACACTGAAGCTTTCTTT. This gives the protein CASSPGEGQPNTEAFF.

The genes are TRBV2 and TRBJ1-4; D unclear. Germline V gene data show CDR1 as SNHLY and CDR2 as FYNNEI. This CDR3 is 13 amino acids long. Deletions cut 3 bases from V and 5 bases from J, with 7 bases between. The CDR3 region has the DNA TGTGCCAGCAGTGACCTCGGGAATGAAAAACTGTTTTTT. It yields the protein CASSDLGNEKLFF.

J is TRBJ2-7 and V is TRBV15; D is perhaps TRBD2 (6 bases). The CDR3 is made up of 16 amino acids. The germline CDR1 and CDR2 sequences are LNHNV and YYDKDF (reference sequence). V lost 0 bases to trimming and J lost 0 bases, with 12 bases between them. CDR3: CATSRDRLAYSYEQYF. CDR3 sequence (DNA): TGTGCCACCAGCAGAGATCGGCTAGCGTACTCCTACGAGCAGTACTTC.

The CDR3 reads CASSLVSRVLQETQYF. The CDR3 nucleotides are TGCGCCAGCAGCTTGGTATCCAGGGTTCTCCAAGAGACCCAGTACTTC. The chain has TRBV5-1 and TRBJ2-5, with a weak D call TRBD1 (5 bases). CDR1 and CDR2 from the germline V gene are SGHRS and YFSETQ. Trimming cost V 0 bases and J 1 base, with 13 bases left between them. The CDR3 extends over 16 amino acids.

This chain joins TRBV30 and TRBJ2-1, with TRBD2 matching 8 bases. With V trimmed by 1 base and J by 5 bases, 10 bases remained unmatched. Germline lookup yields CDR1 GTSNPN and CDR2 SVGIG (reference sequence). CDR3 length: 16 amino acids. The DNA for the CDR3 is TGTGCCTGGAGTGCCCAAATAGCGGGACTCAACAATGAGCAGTTCTTC. Encoded protein: CAWSAQIAGLNNEQFF.

The table lists this clone with a count of one. The chain recombines TRBV6-5 with TRBJ2-1; 9 nucleotides match TRBD2. In germline, CDR1 is MNHEY, CDR2 SVGAGI. This CDR3 region has 15 residues. Trimming at V came to 2 bases and at J to 8 bases, leaving 7 bases not matched to a gene. The CDR3 loop reads CASSYGAGGPYEQFF. In nucleotides, the CDR3 is TGTGCCAGCAGTTACGGGGCGGGAGGGCCATATGAGCAGTTCTTC.

The chain is built from TRBV27 and TRBJ1-1, with D tentatively TRBD1 (6 bases). CDR1 is MNHEY, CDR2 SMNVEV, per germline (reference sequence). The V end was cut by 2 bases, the J end by 1 base, with 8 bases between. This CDR3 comprises 14 residues. CDR3 sequence: CASSLGQTNTEAFF. Written as DNA, the CDR3 is TGTGCCAGCAGTTTAGGACAGACGAACACTGAAGCTTTCTTT.

The CDR3 DNA reads as TGTGCCAGCAGCCAAGACCCCAGTGGGGCTAGCGGTAGTGAGCAGTTCTTC. Translation: CASSQDPSGASGSEQFF. This rearrangement joins TRBV4-2 to TRBJ2-1, with 7 bases aligning to TRBD2. V gave up 0 bases and J gave up 9 bases; unmatched junction bases: 14. This CDR3 region has 17 residues. The germline CDR1 and CDR2 sequences are LGHNA and YNFKEQ.

The V call is TRBV7-2, the J call TRBJ2-1, with TRBD2 matching 8 bases. Trimming cost V 5 bases and J 1 base; bases outside gene matches: 10. Germline V gives CDR1 SGHTA, CDR2 FQGNSA. The CDR3 runs to 17 residues. CDR3 amino acids: CASSGRTGGWSYNEQFF. CDR3 DNA: TGTGCCAGCAGCGGCCGGACGGGAGGGTGGTCCTACAATGAGCAGTTCTTC.

This chain uses TRBV27 with TRBJ2-7, with a weak D call TRBD2 (6 bases). V was clipped by 3 bases and J by 5 bases, with 11 bases between them. The CDR3 contains 13 residues. Germline CDR1 and CDR2: MNHEY and SMNVEV (reference sequence). DNA of the CDR3: TGTGCCAGCAGTTTCCTCGGGAGTCACGAGCAGTACTTC. It specifies CASSFLGSHEQYF.

V usage is TRBV15 and J usage is TRBJ2-3; D may be TRBD2 (5 bases). Germline values: CDR1 LNHNV, CDR2 YYDKDF (reference sequence). This CDR3 has 16 amino acids. V dropped 3 bases and J dropped 4 bases, with 17 bases sitting between them. Here the CDR3 DNA reads TGTGCCACCAGCAGTGGCCTAGCTCCCTGGGCAGATACGCAGTATTTT. It codes for CATSSGLAPWADTQYF.

The V gene is TRBV5-1, the J gene TRBJ2-1; no definite D call. Germline CDR1 is SGHRS and CDR2 is YFSETQ. CDR3 length equals 15 residues. Trimming pared 2 bases from V and 0 bases from J, leaving 9 bases between. In DNA form, the CDR3 reads TGCGCCAGCAGCTTCAGCGAGAGCTCCTACAATGAGCAGTTCTTC. Protein sequence: CASSFSESSYNEQFF.

This clone was picked up a small number of times. The chain recombines TRBV28 with TRBJ1-5; the D gene is possibly TRBD1 (5 bases). The CDR3 is made up of 14 amino acids. CDR1 is MDHEN and CDR2 is SYDVKM in the germline V gene. V was pared by 4 bases and J by 6 bases, with 13 bases between. The CDR3 here is CASSWTSEGQPQHF. DNA for the CDR3: TGTGCCAGCAGTTGGACATCAGAAGGTCAGCCCCAGCATTTT.

This clone was detected once. V and J are TRBV6-5 and TRBJ2-5; D gene unclear. The germline V gene encodes CDR1 MNHEY and CDR2 SVGAGI. The CDR3 has 16 residues. Trimming left V 0 bases short and J 1 base short, with 12 bases between. The CDR3 DNA follows: TGTGCCAGCAGTTACTCGAGCCCCTTTCCCCAAGAGACCCAGTACTTC. Its translation: CASSYSSPFPQETQYF.

The V and J genes are TRBV10-2 and TRBJ2-1, with TRBD1 matching 8 bases. Germline-derived CDR1 and CDR2 are WSHSY and SAAADI. The CDR3 covers 14 residues. V was pared by 6 bases and J by 0 bases, with 1 base of the junction left unmatched. This chain's CDR3 is CASRDRGSYNEQFF. In DNA, the CDR3 is TGCGCCAGCAGAGACAGGGGCTCCTACAATGAGCAGTTCTTC.

The chain uses TRBV27 and TRBJ2-4; 11 nucleotides match TRBD1. The CDR3 extends over 14 amino acids. The germline V gene has CDR1 MNHEY and CDR2 SMNVEV (reference sequence). V shed 5 bases, J shed 8 bases, and the junction held 5 bases outside the gene matches. The CDR3 coding sequence is TGTGCCAGCAGTGAAGGACAGGGGGCTGACATTCAGTACTTC. It specifies CASSEGQGADIQYF.

V gene TRBV6-1 combines with J gene TRBJ2-1; D call uncertain. Germline V gene lookup returns CDR1 MNHNS and CDR2 SASEGT. Trimming left V 7 bases short and J 0 bases short, with 13 bases between. The CDR3 spans 15 residues. DNA for the CDR3: TGTGCCAGCAAGCCCCCCGGTAGCTCCTACAATGAGCAGTTCTTC. This codes for CASKPPGSSYNEQFF.

V usage is TRBV27 and J usage is TRBJ2-3, with D perhaps TRBD2 (6 bases). Germline V CDR1 and CDR2: MNHEY, SMNVEV (reference sequence). V was trimmed by 7 bases and J by 4 bases, leaving 18 bases between them. This CDR3 has 15 residues. CDR3 nucleotide sequence: TGTGCCAGCAACCTTGGGGGGAGTGGCGCAGATACGCAGTATTTT. Translating gives CASNLGGSGADTQYF.

The genes are TRBV21-1 and TRBJ2-1; TRBD1 is the table's D call and was not checked against the DNA. TRBV21-1 has pseudogene status. The CDR3 has 21 amino acids. CDR3 sequence: CASSILEPLPYFFSSYNEQFF. For the CDR3, the DNA is TGTGCCAGCAGCATCCTCGAACCTTTACCGTATTTTTTCAGCTCCTACAATGAGCAGTTCTTC.

This clone was found once. The chain employs TRBV7-8 and TRBJ2-1; 13 nucleotides align to TRBD2. The CDR3 length is 17 residues. The V gene end was trimmed by 5 bases and the J gene end by 7 bases; junction bases not matched to a gene: 11. Germline lookup yields CDR1 SGHVS and CDR2 FQNEAQ. CDR3 coding DNA: TGTGCCAGCAGCCCCTGGACCGGGACTAGCGGGAAAAATGAGCAGTTCTTC. Its translation is CASSPWTGTSGKNEQFF.

This clone was counted between two and nine times. The J gene is TRBJ2-1, the V gene TRBV10-3; 7 positions agree with TRBD2. This CDR3 has 14 amino acids. Germline CDR1 and CDR2: ENHRY and SYGVKD. V shed 2 bases, J shed 3 bases, and the junction held 1 base outside the gene matches. The CDR3 nucleotides read TGTGCCATCAGTGAGGGACTAGGCTACAATGAGCAGTTCTTC. It translates to CAISEGLGYNEQFF.

The chain uses TRBV20-1 and TRBJ2-7, with D possibly matching TRBD1 (6 bases). The CDR3 sequence is 11 residues long. Trimming shortened V by 6 bases and J by 2 bases, and 8 bases separated the two germline ends. The V gene's germline CDR1 is DFQATT and CDR2 SNEGSKA (reference sequence). The CDR3 nucleotides read TGCAGTGCAGGACAGACCTACGAGCAGTACTTC. Its translation: CSAGQTYEQYF.

The J gene is TRBJ2-2, the V gene TRBV9; D possibly corresponds to TRBD2 (5 bases). CDR3 length: 14 amino acids. V was clipped by 4 bases and J by 4 bases, with 11 bases between them. The V gene's germline CDR1 is SGDLS and CDR2 YYNGEE. The chain's CDR3 is CASSPTRGTGELFF. In DNA, the CDR3 is TGTGCCAGCAGCCCGACACGGGGCACCGGGGAGCTGTTTTTT.

The chain combines TRBV10-1 with TRBJ2-2; possibly TRBD1 for D (6 bases). V was trimmed by 3 bases and J by 4 bases, leaving 12 bases between them. This CDR3 is 15 amino acids long. The V gene's germline CDR1 is WNHNN and CDR2 SYGVQD (reference sequence). The CDR3 bases are TGCGCCAGCAGTGATATCACGGACAGCACCGGGGAGCTGTTTTTT. This gives the protein CASSDITDSTGELFF.